Below are 16 T cell receptor beta chains sequenced from a single sample in a study of T cells in localized non-small cell lung cancer. The assay was immunoSEQ multiplex PCR, and TCRdb's table has in-frame clones only and misses some. The sample lists 5,000 to 7,000 clones; less than 85% were seen once. The source material was PBMCs, sampled before any cancer treatment. These receptors all come from a woman aged 40 to 75 with stage II lung adenocarcinoma.

This clone was counted between two and nine times. CDR3 nucleotides: TGTGCCAGCAGCTTAGATCCCTCGCGGGGTGGCTACACCTTC. Translating gives CASSLDPSRGGYTF. V usage is TRBV7-2 and J usage is TRBJ1-2; D is undetermined. Trimming left V 1 base short and J 7 bases short, with 13 bases between. The germline V gene encodes CDR1 SGHTA and CDR2 FQGNSA. The CDR3 runs to 14 residues. Full variable domain (remainder filled in from reference TRBV7-2 and TRBJ1-2): GAGVSQSPSNKVTEKGKDVELRCDPISGHTALYWYRQSLGQGLEFLIYFQGNSAPDKSGLPSDRFSAERTGGSVSTLTIQRTQQEDSAVYLCASSLDPSRGGYTFGSGTRLTVV.

The chain recombines TRBV2 with TRBJ2-7; TRBD2 matches at 8 bases. V lost 10 bases and J lost 2; bases outside the gene matches: 1. CDR3 length: 11 residues. Germline assignment: CDR1 SNHLY and CDR2 FYNNEI. The CDR3 region has the DNA TGTGCCATGGGACTAGCCTACGAGCAGTACTTC. As protein: CAMGLAYEQYF.

This sequence joins TRBV13 and TRBJ2-7; 8 bases align to TRBD1. Germline CDR1 reads PRHDT; CDR2 reads FYEKMQ (reference sequence). V was pared by 5 bases and J by 7 bases, with 13 bases of the junction left unmatched. CDR3 size: 15 residues. The CDR3 loop is CASSEGTGITREQYF. The CDR3 DNA sequence: TGTGCCAGCAGCGAAGGGACAGGAATTACGAGGGAGCAGTACTTC.

The chain uses TRBV11-2 and TRBJ1-2; perhaps TRBD1 as D (6 bases). Germline values: CDR1 SGHAT, CDR2 FQNNGV. The CDR3 is 16 residues long. Trimming removed 4 bases from V and 3 bases from J, with 18 bases in between. The CDR3 nucleotides read TGTGCCAGCAGCTCCCCCCGGGGGCACGGGTACTATGGCTACACCTTC. Translated: CASSSPRGHGYYGYTF.

The J gene is TRBJ2-1, the V gene TRBV28; TRBD1 matches 9 bases. V lost 8 bases, J lost 2 bases, and 4 bases stayed unmatched. CDR1 and CDR2 (germline): MDHEN, SYDVKM. The CDR3 has 14 residues. CDR3 loop: CASDTGGAYNEQFF. Here the CDR3 DNA reads TGTGCCAGCGACACAGGGGGCGCCTACAATGAGCAGTTCTTC.

The chain joins TRBV19 to TRBJ1-1; D is undetermined. Per the germline V gene, CDR1 is LNHDA and CDR2 is SQIVND (reference sequence). Trimming took off 6 bases at V and 2 bases at J, with 13 bases between the two ends. The CDR3 has 14 residues. The CDR3 coding sequence is TGTGCCAGTAGACGGGGATTCGTTAACACTGAAGCTTTCTTT. Translated, it gives CASRRGFVNTEAFF.

The gene calls are TRBV27 and TRBJ2-7, with D unresolved. Germline CDR1 reads MNHEY; CDR2 reads SMNVEV (reference sequence). There are 11 residues in the CDR3. Trimming pared 5 bases from V and 4 bases from J, leaving 6 bases between. The CDR3 region has the DNA TGTGCCAGCAGTACTTCTTACGAGCAGTACTTC. Its protein product is CASSTSYEQYF.

This chain connects TRBV30 to TRBJ2-7; 13 positions agree with TRBD2. V was pared by 2 bases and J by 5 bases, with 6 bases of the junction left unmatched. The CDR3 runs 15 residues. CDR1 is GTSNPN and CDR2 is SVGIG in the germline V gene (reference sequence). CDR3 DNA sequence: TGTGCCTGGAGTCGGGGGACTAGCGGGGCCAACGAGCAGTACTTC. This translates into CAWSRGTSGANEQYF.

This clone is termed large. V usage is TRBV7-8 and J usage is TRBJ1-5, with 9 bases matching TRBD1. The CDR3 covers 18 residues. CDR1 SGHVS and CDR2 FQNEAQ come from the germline V gene. The J segment lost 1 base and the V segment lost 5 bases, leaving 12 bases of the junction unmatched. The CDR3 loop reads CASSRSRDRVSSNQPQHF. The CDR3 region has the DNA TGTGCCAGCAGCCGTAGCCGGGACAGGGTATCGAGCAATCAGCCCCAGCATTTT.

This clone was counted once. J is TRBJ2-3 and V is TRBV5-5; D remains unclear. CDR3 length: 12 residues. V lost 4 bases to trimming and J lost 6 bases, with 9 bases between them. Germline values: CDR1 SGHKS, CDR2 YYEKEE (reference sequence). CDR3 DNA sequence: TGTGCCAGCAGCCAATTCATGGATACGCAGTATTTT. Amino acids: CASSQFMDTQYF.

The chain links TRBV19 to TRBJ1-6; D is undetermined. The germline gives CDR1 LNHDA, CDR2 SQIVND (reference sequence). Trimming removed 3 bases from V and 0 bases from J, with 6 bases in between. The CDR3 extends over 15 amino acids. As DNA, the CDR3 is TGTGCCAGTAGTATGAGAGGCTCCTATAATTCACCCCTCCACTTT. Its protein product is CASSMRGSYNSPLHF.

V gene TRBV18 combines with J gene TRBJ2-1, with 9 bases lining up with TRBD1. Germline trimming cut 3 bases from V and 3 bases from J; bases unmatched to any gene: 3. CDR3 length equals 15 residues. From germline, CDR1 is KGHSH and CDR2 LQKENI. CDR3 region: CASSPGTGNYNEQFF. The DNA of the CDR3 is TGTGCCAGCTCACCGGGGACAGGGAACTACAATGAGCAGTTCTTC.

This clone has a handful of counts. In nucleotides, the CDR3 is TGTGCCAGTAGTGGGGGAGCGGGGAGACAAGAGACCCAGTACTTC. Translating it yields CASSGGAGRQETQYF. The chain combines TRBV19 with TRBJ2-5; TRBD2 aligns across 7 bases. CDR3 size: 15 residues. Germline V lookup: CDR1 LNHDA, CDR2 SQIVND (reference sequence). V was clipped by 5 bases and J by 2 bases; unmatched bases: 8.

CDR3 sequence reads: CASSLIHTTDTQYF. As DNA, the CDR3 is TGTGCCAGCAGCTTGATACACACCACAGATACGCAGTATTTT. V and J are TRBV5-6 and TRBJ2-3; no firm D call. The germline V gene encodes CDR1 SGHDT and CDR2 YYEEEE. Trimming took off 1 base at V and 2 bases at J, with 8 bases between the two ends. The CDR3 runs 14 residues.

This clone has a single count. J is TRBJ2-1 and V is TRBV7-2, with 7 bases identical to TRBD2. V was pared by 3 bases and J by 10 bases, with 12 bases of the junction left unmatched. CDR1 SGHTA and CDR2 FQGNSA come from the germline V gene. This CDR3 comprises 15 residues. In nucleotides, the CDR3 is TGTGCCAGCAGCTTGAATCCTGCGGGAGCAGGGGAGCAGTTCTTC. Amino acids: CASSLNPAGAGEQFF.

The V call is TRBV20-1, the J call TRBJ1-5; D gene uncertain. Germline V lookup: CDR1 DFQATT, CDR2 SNEGSKA (reference sequence). The CDR3 consists of 11 residues. Trimming shortened V by 4 bases and J by 11 bases, and 12 bases separated the two germline ends. CDR3 residues: CSAKDGSAQHF. The CDR3 region has the DNA TGCAGTGCTAAGGACGGATCGGCCCAGCATTTT.